This T cell receptor beta chain was identified in a study of T cell clones after liver transplantation. Overall study: TCRbeta sequencing after a pre-transplant mixed lymphocyte reaction identified graft-donor-reactive clones, later tracked in post-transplant blood.

V was pared by 0 bases and J by 1 base, with 18 bases between. This CDR3 spans 18 amino acids. The germline V gene has CDR1 SNHLY and CDR2 FYNNEI. Some clones are missing from TCRdb's copy, which holds only in-frame ones; the method was immunoSEQ multiplex PCR. This table holds more than 95,000 clones, 82% found once. This specimen was CD4+ T cells from blood, taken before liver transplant. The rearrangement links TRBV2 to TRBJ1-1, with D possibly matching TRBD1 (6 bases). The sequence was obtained from a human donor who received a liver transplant. CDR3 nucleotides: TGTGCCAGCAGTGAAGCAAGTATGGGGGGGGCCACGAACACTGAAGCTTTCTTT. It is translated as CASSEASMGGATNTEAFF.